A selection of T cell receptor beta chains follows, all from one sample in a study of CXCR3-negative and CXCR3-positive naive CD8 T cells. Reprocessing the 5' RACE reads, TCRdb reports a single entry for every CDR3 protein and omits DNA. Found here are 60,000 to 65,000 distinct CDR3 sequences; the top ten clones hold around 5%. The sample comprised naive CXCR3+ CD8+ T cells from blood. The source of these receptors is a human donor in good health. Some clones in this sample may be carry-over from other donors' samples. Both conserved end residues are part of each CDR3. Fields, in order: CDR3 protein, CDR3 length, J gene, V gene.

CDR3aa: CSVGWETNYGYTF
len: 13
j_gene: TRBJ1-2
v_gene: TRBV29-1

CDR3aa: CSVVGGNSYEQYF
len: 13
j_gene: TRBJ2-7
v_gene: TRBV29-1

CDR3aa: CASSGGQEGTEAFF
len: 14
j_gene: TRBJ1-1
v_gene: TRBV6-2/TRBV6-3

CDR3aa: CASSPPSRGVLGEAFF
len: 16
j_gene: TRBJ1-1
v_gene: TRBV19

CDR3aa: CASRQSWPGHTDAFF
len: 15
j_gene: TRBJ1-1
v_gene: TRBV7-9

CDR3aa: CSVVEGQGSTDTQYF
len: 15
j_gene: TRBJ2-3
v_gene: TRBV29-1

CDR3aa: CASSQDVSDGNTIYF
len: 15
j_gene: TRBJ1-3
v_gene: TRBV4-3

CDR3aa: CSVAPGVYTEAFF
len: 13
j_gene: TRBJ1-1
v_gene: TRBV29-1

CDR3aa: CASSRPGTNTGELFF
len: 15
j_gene: TRBJ2-2
v_gene: TRBV11-3

CDR3aa: CASSQVSYEQYF
len: 12
j_gene: TRBJ2-7
v_gene: TRBV14

CDR3aa: CASSQESAAYEQYF
len: 14
j_gene: TRBJ2-7
v_gene: TRBV3-1

CDR3aa: CASSRSGRLNEQFF
len: 14
j_gene: TRBJ2-1
v_gene: TRBV6-5

CDR3aa: CASTYRTVRGTDTQYF
len: 16
j_gene: TRBJ2-3
v_gene: TRBV28

CDR3aa: CASSAGPGRANEQYF
len: 15
j_gene: TRBJ2-7
v_gene: TRBV13

CDR3aa: CAWSSLDWTSGTNEQFF
len: 17
j_gene: TRBJ2-1
v_gene: TRBV30

CDR3aa: CASTSSRTVKYHQETQYF
len: 18
j_gene: TRBJ2-5
v_gene: TRBV12-3/TRBV12-4

CDR3aa: CASSEAGGAYGYTF
len: 14
j_gene: TRBJ1-2
v_gene: TRBV25-1

CDR3aa: CASSQGRGESYEQYF
len: 15
j_gene: TRBJ2-7
v_gene: TRBV4-3

CDR3aa: CASSYGETASYEQYF
len: 15
j_gene: TRBJ2-7
v_gene: TRBV7-6

CDR3aa: CASNQGGETQYF
len: 12
j_gene: TRBJ2-5
v_gene: TRBV12-3/TRBV12-4

CDR3aa: CASSLVDNQPQHF
len: 13
j_gene: TRBJ1-5
v_gene: TRBV7-6